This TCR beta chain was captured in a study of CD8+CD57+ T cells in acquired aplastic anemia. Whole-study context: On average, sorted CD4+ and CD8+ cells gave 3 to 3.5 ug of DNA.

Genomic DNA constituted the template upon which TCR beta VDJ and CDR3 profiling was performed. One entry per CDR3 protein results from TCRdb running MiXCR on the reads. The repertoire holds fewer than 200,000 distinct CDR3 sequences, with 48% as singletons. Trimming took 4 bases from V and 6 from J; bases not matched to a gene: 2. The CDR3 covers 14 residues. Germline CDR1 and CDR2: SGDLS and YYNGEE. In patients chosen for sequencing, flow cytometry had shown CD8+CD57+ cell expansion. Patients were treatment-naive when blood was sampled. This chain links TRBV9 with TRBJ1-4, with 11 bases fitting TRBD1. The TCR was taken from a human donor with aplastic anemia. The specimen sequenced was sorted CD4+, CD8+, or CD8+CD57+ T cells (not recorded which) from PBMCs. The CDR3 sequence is CASSRGQGDEKLFF. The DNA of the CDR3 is TGTGCCAGCAGCCGGGGACAGGGGGATGAAAAACTGTTTTTT.